Listed here are 18 T cell receptor beta chains from one sample, sequenced in a study of blood T cell repertoires in COVID-19. Repertoires were generated with immunoSEQ multiplex PCR, while TCRdb's copy carries only in-frame clones and drops some. The repertoire includes 200,000 or so clones, 70% to 90% of them detected once, and roughly 2.6% sits in the top ten. What was sequenced was peripheral blood. The origin of the receptors is a man between 45 and 60 years old who had recovered from COVID-19.

A single count supports this clone. This chain uses TRBV27 with TRBJ2-1; D remains ambiguous. Germline assignment: CDR1 MNHEY and CDR2 SMNVEV (reference sequence). The ends were cut back, 2 bases at V and 9 bases at J, with 11 bases in the middle. The CDR3 spans 13 residues. In nucleotides, the CDR3 is TGTGCCAGCAGTTTAACGGGTCCGAGTGAGCAGTTCTTC. Translation gives CASSLTGPSEQFF.

The chain has TRBV7-2 and TRBJ2-3, with 7 bases identical to TRBD1. The length of the CDR3 is 15 residues. V shed 0 bases and J 2 bases; nucleotides not matched to a gene: 2. Germline V gives CDR1 SGHTA, CDR2 FQGNSA. The CDR3, as DNA: TGTGCCAGCAGCTTAGCGACAGGGCCCACAGATACGCAGTATTTT. Amino acid sequence: CASSLATGPTDTQYF.

V and J are TRBV6-6 and TRBJ2-2, with 10 bases fitting TRBD2. CDR1 and CDR2 (germline): MNHNY, SVGAGI (reference sequence). V was pared by 6 bases and J by 4 bases, with 8 bases of the junction left unmatched. This CDR3 region has 16 residues. The CDR3 sequence: CASSYSGRALTGELFF. The CDR3, as DNA: TGTGCCAGCAGCTACAGCGGGAGGGCCCTCACCGGGGAGCTGTTTTTT.

The rearrangement joins TRBV2 to TRBJ2-7; D is possibly TRBD1 (5 bases). This CDR3 contains 12 residues. Trimming left V 5 bases short and J 2 bases short, with 7 bases between. The V gene's germline CDR1 is SNHLY and CDR2 FYNNEI. The CDR3 nucleotides are TGTGCCAGCAGTTCGGACACCTACGAGCAGTACTTC. It yields the protein CASSSDTYEQYF.

V and J are TRBV18 and TRBJ2-7, with unresolved D. CDR1 is KGHSH and CDR2 is LQKENI in the germline V gene. The V end was cut by 2 bases, the J end by 4 bases, with 18 bases between. This CDR3 is 16 amino acids long. CDR3 loop: CASSPDTKAISYEQYF. CDR3 nucleotides: TGTGCCAGCTCACCAGATACTAAGGCTATTTCGTACGAGCAGTACTTC.

This clone has a handful of counts. The gene calls are TRBV18 and TRBJ2-1, with TRBD2 matching over 11 bases. The germline CDR1 and CDR2 sequences are KGHSH and LQKENI. This CDR3 comprises 16 residues. With 5 bases clipped from V and 5 bases from J, the junction kept 8 bases outside the gene matches. The CDR3 loop is CASSTTGTSGNNEQFF. The CDR3 DNA is TGTGCCAGCTCAACCACCGGGACTAGCGGTAACAATGAGCAGTTCTTC.

Here the CDR3 DNA reads TGCAGTGCTAGTGTCTCTAGCGTAACCACAGATACGCAGTATTTT. It yields the protein CSASVSSVTTDTQYF. This chain links TRBV20-1 with TRBJ2-3, with D tentatively TRBD2 (6 bases). Germline V gene lookup returns CDR1 DFQATT and CDR2 SNEGSKA (reference sequence). The CDR3 covers 15 residues. V shed 3 bases and J shed 2 bases, with 15 bases lying between them.

The V call is TRBV5-1, the J call TRBJ2-7; D perhaps matches TRBD1 (5 bases). The germline V gene has CDR1 SGHRS and CDR2 YFSETQ. Trimming took off 3 bases at V and 2 bases at J, with 9 bases between the two ends. The CDR3 runs to 13 residues. In nucleotides, the CDR3 is TGCGCCAGCAGCTGGGGCGGACCCTACGAGCAGTACTTC. Translating gives CASSWGGPYEQYF.

V and J are TRBV5-4 and TRBJ2-5; TRBD1 aligns across 9 bases. V lost 4 bases to trimming and J lost 5 bases; unmatched junction nucleotides: 6. Per germline, CDR1 SGHNT and CDR2 YYREEE (reference sequence). This CDR3 has 14 residues. CDR3 region: CASSGQGKGETQYF. CDR3 coding DNA: TGTGCCAGCAGCGGACAGGGGAAAGGGGAGACCCAGTACTTC. The full variable domain, rest sourced from reference TRBV5-4 and TRBJ2-5, is ETGVTQSPTHLIKTRGQQVTLRCSSQSGHNTVSWYQQALGQGPQFIFQYYREEENGRGNFPPRFSGLQFPNYSSELNVNALELDDSALYLCASSGQGKGETQYFGPGTRLLVL.

The rearrangement uses TRBV7-8 and TRBJ2-2, with a tentative D call TRBD2 (5 bases). Germline CDR1 is SGHVS and CDR2 is FQNEAQ. CDR3 length: 15 residues. Trimming pared 1 base from V and 4 bases from J, leaving 10 bases between. The CDR3 here is CASSLERVGTGELFF. The CDR3 DNA reads as TGTGCCAGCAGCTTAGAGAGGGTGGGCACCGGGGAGCTGTTTTTT.

The table lists this clone with a few counts. The V and J genes are TRBV3-1 (or the pseudogene TRBV3-2) and TRBJ1-1, with 10 bases matching TRBD1. V lost 8 bases to trimming and J lost 1 base; unmatched junction nucleotides: 7. In germline, CDR1 is LGHDT, CDR2 YNNKEL (reference sequence). CDR3 length equals 15 residues. The CDR3, as DNA: TGTGCCAGCCTCCAGGGGGACAGGGGGAACACTGAAGCTTTCTTT. Translated, it gives CASLQGDRGNTEAFF.

V gene TRBV4-1 combines with J gene TRBJ2-2; maybe TRBD1 (6 bases). Trimming left V 4 bases short and J 2 bases short, with 20 bases between. Germline CDR1 is MGHRA and CDR2 is YSYEKL. The CDR3 spans 18 residues. CDR3 region: CASSLASWGRGNTGELFF. In nucleotides, the CDR3 is TGCGCCAGCAGCCTCGCCTCGTGGGGCAGGGGAAACACCGGGGAGCTGTTTTTT.

The chain joins TRBV5-1 to TRBJ1-6; D unresolved. The CDR3 sequence is 15 residues long. Trimming removed 1 base from V and 13 bases from J, with 18 bases in between. Germline V gene sequence: CDR1 SGHRS, CDR2 YFSETQ. The CDR3 DNA follows: TGCGCCAGCAGCTTGAGCTGGGAGGGCCTGGCCCCCCTCCACTTT. Translated: CASSLSWEGLAPLHF. The complete variable domain, with remaining parts taken from reference TRBV5-1 and TRBJ1-6, reads KAGVTQTPRYLIKTRGQQVTLSCSPISGHRSVSWYQQTPGQGLQFLFEYFSETQRNKGNFPGRFSGRQFSNSRSEMNVSTLELGDSALYLCASSLSWEGLAPLHFGNGTRLTVT.

This clone is a singleton in its sample. The chain recombines TRBV2 with TRBJ2-3, with a weak D call TRBD2 (5 bases). The CDR3 runs 16 residues. V lost 7 bases and J lost 0, with 17 bases in between. The germline V gene has CDR1 SNHLY and CDR2 FYNNEI. CDR3 nucleotides: TGTGCCAGCAAGGTAGAGGGTTTGACTAGCACAGATACGCAGTATTTT. This translates into CASKVEGLTSTDTQYF.

The chain has TRBV7-2 and TRBJ2-1; 11 bases are a match to TRBD2. The germline gives CDR1 SGHTA, CDR2 FQGNSA. V was pared by 7 bases and J by 8 bases, with 7 bases of the junction left unmatched. The CDR3 runs to 14 residues. This CDR3 is CASNSGRALYEQFF. CDR3 nucleotide sequence: TGTGCCAGCAATAGCGGGAGGGCTCTCTATGAGCAGTTCTTC.

The V call is TRBV20-1, the J call TRBJ1-5; D might be TRBD1 (5 bases). This CDR3 region has 14 residues. Looked up from germline, CDR1 is DFQATT and CDR2 is SNEGSKA (reference sequence). With 3 bases removed from V and 7 bases from J, the gap between germline ends came to 16 bases. The CDR3 loop is CSASAGGDWQPQHF. The CDR3 DNA follows: TGCAGTGCTAGTGCGGGGGGGGACTGGCAGCCCCAGCATTTT.

This chain links TRBV27 with TRBJ2-1, with 10 bases aligning to TRBD2. The length of the CDR3 is 16 residues. From germline, CDR1 is MNHEY and CDR2 SMNVEV (reference sequence). V shed 6 bases and J 2 bases; nucleotides not matched to a gene: 7. The CDR3 is CASRSGTSVTYNEQFF. CDR3 nucleotides: TGTGCCAGCAGATCCGGGACTAGCGTCACCTACAATGAGCAGTTCTTC.

The V gene is TRBV3-1 (or the pseudogene TRBV3-2), the J gene TRBJ1-6; 7 positions match TRBD1. V dropped 3 bases and J dropped 0; count of bases not matched to a gene: 8. This CDR3 has 18 residues. The germline V gene encodes CDR1 LGHDT and CDR2 YNNKEL (reference sequence). The CDR3 nucleotides are TGTGCCAGCAGCCAGGCAACAGGGGCCAGCTCCTATAATTCACCCCTCCACTTT. It specifies CASSQATGASSYNSPLHF.